The 5 T cell receptor beta chains given below trace back to one sample, sequenced in a study of T cell responses to AZD1222 COVID-19 vaccine (dated by TCRdb to the early 2020s). The time point label on this specimen signifies: baseline before first vaccination. The library was made by the immunoSEQ multiplex PCR assay. Imported from immuneACCESS, the table was reduced by TCRdb to in-frame sequences with V and J called. These copies leave out some clones; in studies compared against another copy, an unresolved V gene accounts for under half, and the cause of the remainder is not known. The sample records tens of thousands of clones, approximately 89% of which are singletons. The ten top clones hold around 2.2% of the sample. Material: peripheral blood, obtained on day 0 of AZD1222 vaccination. Receptors were obtained from an adult in good health.

This clone was picked up a small number of times. V and J are TRBV9 and TRBJ1-6; 8 bases map to TRBD1. Germline trimming cut 4 bases from V and 6 bases from J; bases unmatched to any gene: 9. Germline lookup yields CDR1 SGDLS and CDR2 YYNGEE. CDR3 length: 16 amino acids. The CDR3 nucleotides are TGTGCCAGCAGCCTTACCGGACAGGGTGGTAATTCACCCCTCCACTTT. It is translated as CASSLTGQGGNSPLHF.

The chain couples TRBV7-8 to TRBJ2-3; tentatively, D is TRBD1 or TRBD2 (5 bases each). V lost 5 bases to trimming and J lost 1 base, with 19 bases between them. The CDR3 consists of 17 residues. Germline CDR1 is SGHVS and CDR2 is FQNEAQ. The CDR3 sequence is CASSRGAAGRGTDTQYF. CDR3 DNA: TGTGCCAGCAGCCGAGGGGCGGCAGGGCGGGGCACAGATACGCAGTATTTT.

The chain has TRBV11-2 and TRBJ2-3; D is perhaps TRBD2 (6 bases). Trimming shortened V by 0 bases and J by 0 bases, and 10 bases separated the two germline ends. This CDR3 is 16 amino acids long. Per germline, CDR1 SGHAT and CDR2 FQNNGV. CDR3 amino acids: CASSLDRGYSTDTQYF. For the CDR3, the DNA is TGTGCCAGCAGCTTAGATCGGGGGTACAGCACAGATACGCAGTATTTT.

This sequence joins TRBV2 and TRBJ1-2, with 8 bases fitting TRBD1. CDR1 SNHLY and CDR2 FYNNEI come from the germline V gene. There are 13 residues in the CDR3. V lost 7 bases to trimming and J lost 3 bases; unmatched junction nucleotides: 4. The CDR3 sequence is CASKGGQDYGYTF. As DNA, the CDR3 is TGTGCCAGCAAGGGGGGACAGGACTATGGCTACACCTTC.

The chain employs TRBV6-5 and TRBJ2-7; either TRBD1 or TRBD2 may fit D (6 bases each). The CDR3 has 14 amino acids. CDR1 MNHEY and CDR2 SVGAGI come from the germline V gene. The V and J ends lost 2 bases and 6 bases respectively, with 14 bases between them. CDR3 protein: CASSYRGGGLEQYF. The CDR3 bases are TGTGCCAGCAGTTACCGAGGAGGGGGGCTCGAGCAGTACTTC.